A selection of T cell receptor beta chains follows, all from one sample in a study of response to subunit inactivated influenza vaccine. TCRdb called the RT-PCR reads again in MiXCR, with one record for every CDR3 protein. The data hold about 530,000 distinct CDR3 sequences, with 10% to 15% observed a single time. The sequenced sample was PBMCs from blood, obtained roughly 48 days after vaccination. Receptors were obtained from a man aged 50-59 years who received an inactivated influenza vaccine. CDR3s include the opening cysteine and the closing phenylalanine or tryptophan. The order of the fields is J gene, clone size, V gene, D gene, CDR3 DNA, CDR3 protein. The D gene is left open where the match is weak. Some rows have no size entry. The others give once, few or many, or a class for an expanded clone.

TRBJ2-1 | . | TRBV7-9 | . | TGTGCCAGCAGCCCAAAACACAATGAGCAGTTCTTC | CASSPKHNEQFF
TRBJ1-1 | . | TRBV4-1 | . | TGCGCCAGCAGCCAAACTCCATCGACGGGGACTGAAGCTTTCTTT | CASSQTPSTGTEAFF
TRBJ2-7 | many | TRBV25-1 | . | TGTGCCAGCACGGGGAACAGCTACGAGCAGTACTTC | CASTGNSYEQYF
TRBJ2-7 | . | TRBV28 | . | TGTGCCAGCAGGCGGCCGGTAATTGGCCTCGGACACGAGCAGTACTTC | CASRRPVIGLGHEQYF
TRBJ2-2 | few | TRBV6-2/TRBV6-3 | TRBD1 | TGTGCCAGCAGTTACTTTAGGACCGGGACAGACAACACCGGGGAGCTGTTTTTT | CASSYFRTGTDNTGELFF
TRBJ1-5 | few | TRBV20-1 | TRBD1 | TGCAGTGCTAGAGATCTTCGGACAGGGGGTATCAGCAATCAGCCCCAGCATTTT | CSARDLRTGGISNQPQHF
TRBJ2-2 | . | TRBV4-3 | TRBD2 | TGCGCCAGCAGCCAAGAGATCCCTAGCGGGGCCGGGGAGCTGTTTTTT | CASSQEIPSGAGELFF
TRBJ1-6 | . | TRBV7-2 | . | TGTGCCAGCAGAAAAGAGGGGACAACTCATTCACCCCTCCACTTT | CASRKEGTTHSPLHF
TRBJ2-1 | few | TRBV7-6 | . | TGTGCCAGCAGCTTTTGGGCGGGCATCACGGGGAATGAGCAGTTCTTC | CASSFWAGITGNEQFF
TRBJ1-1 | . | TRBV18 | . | TGTGCCAGCTCATCGTCCCGAGGGACTGAAGCTTTCTTT | CASSSSRGTEAFF
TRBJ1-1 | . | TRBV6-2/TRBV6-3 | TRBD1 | TGTGCCAGCAGTTTCAGGGGGCCCAACCACAACACTGAAGCTTTCTTT | CASSFRGPNHNTEAFF
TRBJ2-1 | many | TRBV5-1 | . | TGCGCCAGCAGCTTGGCCTGGGCGGGGTACAATGAGCAGTTCTTC | CASSLAWAGYNEQFF
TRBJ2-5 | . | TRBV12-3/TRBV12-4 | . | TGTGCCAGCAGTAGAACGGGAGAACAAGAGACCCAGTACTTC | CASSRTGEQETQYF
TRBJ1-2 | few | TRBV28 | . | TGTGCCAGCAGTTTCGACTGGGACTCTGCCTACACCTTC | CASSFDWDSAYTF
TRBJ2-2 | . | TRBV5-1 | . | TGCGCCAGCGCGGACTCTAGCGCCTTCACCGGGGAGCTGTTTTTT | CASADSSAFTGELFF
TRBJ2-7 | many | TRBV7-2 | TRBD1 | TGTGCCAGCAGCTTGTGGGACAGGGTCCCCTACGAGCAGTACTTC | CASSLWDRVPYEQYF
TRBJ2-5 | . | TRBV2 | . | TGTGCCAGCAAAATGAGGGAAGTTCGGGAGACCCAGTACTTC | CASKMREVRETQYF
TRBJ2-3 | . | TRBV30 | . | TGTGCCTGGAGAAAAGGTAGCGCCCCGGGTACGCAGTATTTT | CAWRKGSAPGTQYF
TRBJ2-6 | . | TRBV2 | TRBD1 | TGTGCCAGCACTCGTCGGACAGGACACTCTGGGGCCAACGTCCTGACTTTC | CASTRRTGHSGANVLTF
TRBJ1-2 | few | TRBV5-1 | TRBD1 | TGCGCCAGCAGCTTGGTCAGGGGGGATGGCTACACCTTC | CASSLVRGDGYTF
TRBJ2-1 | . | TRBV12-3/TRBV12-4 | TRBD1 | TGTGCCAGCAGCGACAGGGGACAGTTCTTC | CASSDRGQFF
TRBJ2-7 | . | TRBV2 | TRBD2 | TGTGCCAGCAGTCGAGCGGGGATGGGGGAGCAGTACTTC | CASSRAGMGEQYF
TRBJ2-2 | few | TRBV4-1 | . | TGCGCCAGCAGCCAACAGGACGGACGAAACACCGGGGAGCTGTTTTTT | CASSQQDGRNTGELFF
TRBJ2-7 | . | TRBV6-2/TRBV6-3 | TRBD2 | TGTGCCAGCAGTTACGCCCCCCTAGCGGGAGTCTCCTACGAGCAGTACTTC | CASSYAPLAGVSYEQYF
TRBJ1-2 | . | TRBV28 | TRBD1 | TGTGCCAGCAGTTCACAGGGGCCCGGCGGCTACACCTTC | CASSSQGPGGYTF
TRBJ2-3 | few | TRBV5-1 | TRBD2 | TGCGCCAGCAGCTTGCGGACTAGCGGGGGGAAGAGCACAGATACGCAGTATTTT | CASSLRTSGGKSTDTQYF
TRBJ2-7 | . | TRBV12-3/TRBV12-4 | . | TGTGCCAGCAGTCTAACTCTCTTCTACGAGCAGTACTTC | CASSLTLFYEQYF
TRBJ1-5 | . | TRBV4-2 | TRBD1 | TGTGCCAGCAGCCAAGAGGGACAGGGGTCCAGGGCCCAGCATTTT | CASSQEGQGSRAQHF
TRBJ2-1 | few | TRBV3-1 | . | TGTGCCAGCAGCCAAGGTAATGGAAATGAGCAGTTCTTC | CASSQGNGNEQFF
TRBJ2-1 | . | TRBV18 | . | TGTGCCAGCTCACCCCAACTAGGGAACAATGAGCAGTTCTTC | CASSPQLGNNEQFF